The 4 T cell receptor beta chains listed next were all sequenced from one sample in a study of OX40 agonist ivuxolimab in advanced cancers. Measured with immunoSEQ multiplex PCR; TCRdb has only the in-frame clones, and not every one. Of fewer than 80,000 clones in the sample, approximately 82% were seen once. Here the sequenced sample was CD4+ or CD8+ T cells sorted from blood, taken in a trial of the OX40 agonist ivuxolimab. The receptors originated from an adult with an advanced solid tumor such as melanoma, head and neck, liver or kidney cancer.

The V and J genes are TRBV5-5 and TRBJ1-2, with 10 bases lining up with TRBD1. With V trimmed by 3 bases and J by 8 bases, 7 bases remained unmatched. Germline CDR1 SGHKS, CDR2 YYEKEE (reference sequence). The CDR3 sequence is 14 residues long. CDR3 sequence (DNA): TGTGCCAGCAGCTACCGGGACAGGGGCGTCGGCTACACCTTC. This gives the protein CASSYRDRGVGYTF.

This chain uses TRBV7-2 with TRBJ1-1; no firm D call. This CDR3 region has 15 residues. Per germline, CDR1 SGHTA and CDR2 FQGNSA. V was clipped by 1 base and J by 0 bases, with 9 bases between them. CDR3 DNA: TGTGCCAGCAGCTTAGGGCCGGGAATGAACACTGAAGCTTTCTTT. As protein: CASSLGPGMNTEAFF.

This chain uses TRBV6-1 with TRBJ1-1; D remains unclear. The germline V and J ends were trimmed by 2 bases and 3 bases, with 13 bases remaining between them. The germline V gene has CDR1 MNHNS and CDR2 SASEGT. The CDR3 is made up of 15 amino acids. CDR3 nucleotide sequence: TGTGCCAGCAGTGAACAAAAGGGTTGGCACACTGAAGCTTTCTTT. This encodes CASSEQKGWHTEAFF.

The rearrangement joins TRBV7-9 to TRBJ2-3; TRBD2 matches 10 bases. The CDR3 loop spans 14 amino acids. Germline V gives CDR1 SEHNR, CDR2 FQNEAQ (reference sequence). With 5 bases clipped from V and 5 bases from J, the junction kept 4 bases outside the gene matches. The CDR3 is CASSEPSGGDTQYF. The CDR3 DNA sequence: TGTGCCAGCAGCGAACCTAGCGGGGGAGATACGCAGTATTTT.